This is a list of T cell receptor beta chains from one sample in a study of blood T cells in healthy people across ages. TCRdb re-derived calls from the 5' RACE reads in MiXCR, one entry per CDR3 protein. The profile shows roughly 680,000 distinct CDR3 sequences, more than 45% of them singletons. Sequenced: blood. The source of these receptors is a woman at least 80 years old in good health. CDR3s include the opening cysteine and the closing phenylalanine or tryptophan. Each record gives: CDR3 protein, CDR3 DNA, J gene, clone size, V gene, CDR3 length, D gene. D genes are given only for firm matches. Only part of the rows carry a size: once, few, many, or a class if the clone is expanded.

cdr3_aa: CASILQNTEAFF
cdr3_nt: TGTGCCAGCATCCTCCAGAACACTGAAGCTTTCTTT
j_call: TRBJ1-1
clone_size: many
v_call: TRBV6-6
cdr3_length: 12
d_call: -

cdr3_aa: CAWSVLAGGRTDTRYF
cdr3_nt: TGTGCCTGGAGTGTACTAGCGGGAGGTCGCACAGATACGCGGTATTTT
j_call: TRBJ2-3
clone_size: -
v_call: TRBV30
cdr3_length: 16
d_call: TRBD2

cdr3_aa: CASKKDPDTEAFF
cdr3_nt: TGCGCCAGCAAGAAGGACCCCGACACTGAAGCTTTCTTT
j_call: TRBJ1-1
clone_size: few
v_call: TRBV5-1
cdr3_length: 13
d_call: -

cdr3_aa: CAWSDGSTNYGYTF
cdr3_nt: TGTGCCTGGAGTGACGGGAGTACTAACTATGGCTACACCTTC
j_call: TRBJ1-2
clone_size: -
v_call: TRBV30
cdr3_length: 14
d_call: -

cdr3_aa: CASSSLLAGGPGELFF
cdr3_nt: TGTGCCAGCAGCTCCTTACTAGCGGGAGGGCCCGGGGAGCTGTTTTTT
j_call: TRBJ2-2
clone_size: -
v_call: TRBV7-3
cdr3_length: 16
d_call: TRBD2

cdr3_aa: CASSVARTTEQFF
cdr3_nt: TGTGCCAGCAGCGTAGCCCGCACCACTGAGCAGTTCTTC
j_call: TRBJ2-1
clone_size: -
v_call: TRBV9
cdr3_length: 13
d_call: -

cdr3_aa: CASSLSSLGSGANVLTF
cdr3_nt: TGTGCCAGCAGCTTAAGTTCTTTGGGTTCTGGGGCCAACGTCCTGACTTTC
j_call: TRBJ2-6
clone_size: -
v_call: TRBV11-2
cdr3_length: 17
d_call: -

cdr3_aa: CASSLTSGRAMAGELFF
cdr3_nt: TGTGCCAGCAGCCTGACTAGCGGGAGGGCCATGGCCGGGGAGCTGTTTTTT
j_call: TRBJ2-2
clone_size: -
v_call: TRBV7-3
cdr3_length: 17
d_call: TRBD2

cdr3_aa: CASSVDLAGGYNEQFF
cdr3_nt: TGTGCCAGCAGCGTAGACCTAGCGGGAGGTTACAATGAGCAGTTCTTC
j_call: TRBJ2-1
clone_size: -
v_call: TRBV9
cdr3_length: 16
d_call: TRBD2

cdr3_aa: CSARDLVGYEQYF
cdr3_nt: TGCAGTGCTAGAGATCTAGTGGGCTACGAGCAGTACTTC
j_call: TRBJ2-7
clone_size: many
v_call: TRBV20-1
cdr3_length: 13
d_call: -

cdr3_aa: CSAWSGPSPKNIQYF
cdr3_nt: TGCAGTGCTTGGTCGGGGCCCTCTCCAAAAAACATTCAGTACTTC
j_call: TRBJ2-4
clone_size: many
v_call: TRBV20-1
cdr3_length: 15
d_call: -

cdr3_aa: CASRLPGAARGYTF
cdr3_nt: TGTGCCAGCAGACTACCAGGGGCGGCGCGCGGCTACACCTTC
j_call: TRBJ1-2
clone_size: -
v_call: TRBV28
cdr3_length: 14
d_call: -

cdr3_aa: CASSTGTGLSTDTQYF
cdr3_nt: TGTGCCTCCTCAACTGGGACAGGGCTTAGCACAGATACGCAGTATTTT
j_call: TRBJ2-3
clone_size: -
v_call: TRBV30
cdr3_length: 16
d_call: TRBD1

cdr3_aa: CSAVPRQGGETQYF
cdr3_nt: TGCAGTGCTGTTCCTAGACAGGGAGGTGAGACGCAGTATTTT
j_call: TRBJ2-3
clone_size: -
v_call: TRBV20-1
cdr3_length: 14
d_call: -

cdr3_aa: CASSSGRTGINIQYF
cdr3_nt: TGCGCCAGCAGCTCTGGTAGGACAGGGATAAACATTCAGTACTTC
j_call: TRBJ2-4
clone_size: -
v_call: TRBV5-1
cdr3_length: 15
d_call: TRBD1

cdr3_aa: CASSQDWDSGSNSGNTIYF
cdr3_nt: TGCGCCAGCAGCCAAGATTGGGACTCTGGAAGCAACTCTGGAAACACCATATATTTT
j_call: TRBJ1-3
clone_size: -
v_call: TRBV4-3
cdr3_length: 19
d_call: -

cdr3_aa: CASSRADRGGNEQFF
cdr3_nt: TGTGCCAGCAGCCGGGCGGACAGGGGAGGCAATGAGCAGTTCTTC
j_call: TRBJ2-1
clone_size: -
v_call: TRBV3-1
cdr3_length: 15
d_call: TRBD1

cdr3_aa: CASRGSGRSYEQYF
cdr3_nt: TGTGCCAGCAGGGGTAGCGGGAGAAGTTACGAGCAGTACTTC
j_call: TRBJ2-7
clone_size: -
v_call: TRBV27
cdr3_length: 14
d_call: TRBD2

cdr3_aa: CASRRSTDTQYF
cdr3_nt: TGTGCCAGCAGGCGGAGCACAGATACGCAGTATTTT
j_call: TRBJ2-3
clone_size: many
v_call: TRBV5-5
cdr3_length: 12
d_call: -

cdr3_aa: CASTPLRNTDTQYF
cdr3_nt: TGTGCCAGCACCCCCCTACGGAACACAGATACGCAGTATTTT
j_call: TRBJ2-3
clone_size: few
v_call: TRBV12-3/TRBV12-4
cdr3_length: 14
d_call: -

cdr3_aa: CASSLDRPTRNSPLHF
cdr3_nt: TGTGCCAGCAGCCTCGACAGGCCGACGCGTAATTCACCCCTCCACTTT
j_call: TRBJ1-6
clone_size: -
v_call: TRBV12-1
cdr3_length: 16
d_call: -

cdr3_aa: CASSRGGPTFYEQYF
cdr3_nt: TGTGCCAGCAGCCGCGGGGGACCCACTTTCTACGAGCAGTACTTC
j_call: TRBJ2-7
clone_size: many
v_call: TRBV9
cdr3_length: 15
d_call: TRBD2

cdr3_aa: CASSQRGNSETQYF
cdr3_nt: TGTGCCAGCAGCCAGAGAGGGAATTCAGAGACCCAGTACTTC
j_call: TRBJ2-5
clone_size: many
v_call: TRBV3-1
cdr3_length: 14
d_call: -

cdr3_aa: CAIMTGRANYGYTF
cdr3_nt: TGTGCCATCATGACGGGGCGAGCTAACTATGGCTACACCTTC
j_call: TRBJ1-2
clone_size: -
v_call: TRBV10-3
cdr3_length: 14
d_call: -

cdr3_aa: CSGNQEGYEQYF
cdr3_nt: TGCAGTGGTAACCAGGAGGGTTACGAGCAGTACTTC
j_call: TRBJ2-7
clone_size: once
v_call: TRBV20-1
cdr3_length: 12
d_call: -

cdr3_aa: CASSIQNSYEQYF
cdr3_nt: TGTGCCAGTAGTATACAGAACTCCTACGAGCAGTACTTC
j_call: TRBJ2-7
clone_size: -
v_call: TRBV19
cdr3_length: 13
d_call: -

cdr3_aa: CASSQGRTVDEQFF
cdr3_nt: TGTGCCAGCAGCCAAGGTAGGACAGTGGATGAGCAGTTCTTC
j_call: TRBJ2-1
clone_size: -
v_call: TRBV3-1
cdr3_length: 14
d_call: -

cdr3_aa: CASSLGGRAFDTQYF
cdr3_nt: TGTGCCAGCAGCTTGGGCGGGAGGGCCTTTGATACGCAGTATTTT
j_call: TRBJ2-3
clone_size: -
v_call: TRBV7-3
cdr3_length: 15
d_call: TRBD2

cdr3_aa: CASSSYSDNPAKNIQYF
cdr3_nt: TGTGCCAGCAGTTCCTACTCAGACAACCCGGCCAAAAACATTCAGTACTTC
j_call: TRBJ2-4
clone_size: -
v_call: TRBV12-3/TRBV12-4
cdr3_length: 17
d_call: -

cdr3_aa: CASSPVQGVGASTDTQYF
cdr3_nt: TGTGCCAGCAGCCCGGTACAGGGGGTAGGGGCTAGCACAGATACGCAGTATTTT
j_call: TRBJ2-3
clone_size: few
v_call: TRBV7-6
cdr3_length: 18
d_call: TRBD1

cdr3_aa: CASSAGRNSNQPQHF
cdr3_nt: TGTGCCAGCAGCGCCGGAAGGAATAGCAATCAGCCCCAGCATTTT
j_call: TRBJ1-5
clone_size: -
v_call: TRBV2
cdr3_length: 15
d_call: -

cdr3_aa: CASSSPDRGKGEQYF
cdr3_nt: TGTGCCAGCAGTTCTCCCGACAGGGGTAAGGGCGAGCAGTACTTC
j_call: TRBJ2-7
clone_size: many
v_call: TRBV28
cdr3_length: 15
d_call: TRBD1

cdr3_aa: CATSDYRDRQYNEQFF
cdr3_nt: TGTGCCACCAGTGATTACCGGGACAGACAATACAATGAGCAGTTCTTC
j_call: TRBJ2-1
clone_size: -
v_call: TRBV24-1
cdr3_length: 16
d_call: TRBD1

cdr3_aa: CASSLADSTDQPQHF
cdr3_nt: TGTGCCAGCAGCTTAGCGGACTCGACGGACCAGCCCCAGCATTTT
j_call: TRBJ1-5
clone_size: -
v_call: TRBV7-8
cdr3_length: 15
d_call: -

cdr3_aa: CASSLGTGGGLVHF
cdr3_nt: TGTGCCAGCAGCCTTGGGACAGGGGGCGGTTTGGTCCACTTT
j_call: TRBJ1-6
clone_size: once
v_call: TRBV7-8
cdr3_length: 14
d_call: TRBD1

cdr3_aa: CASSIRQGNRFSGANVLTF
cdr3_nt: TGTGCCAGCAGCATCAGACAGGGTAATAGGTTTTCTGGGGCCAACGTCCTGACTTTC
j_call: TRBJ2-6
clone_size: many
v_call: TRBV7-8
cdr3_length: 19
d_call: TRBD1

cdr3_aa: CASSLAPPGTGNEKLFF
cdr3_nt: TGTGCCAGCAGCTTAGCTCCCCCCGGGACGGGGAATGAAAAACTGTTTTTT
j_call: TRBJ1-4
clone_size: -
v_call: TRBV7-2
cdr3_length: 17
d_call: -

cdr3_aa: CASSPHIAGGTDTQYF
cdr3_nt: TGCGCCAGCAGCCCACACATAGCGGGAGGCACAGATACGCAGTATTTT
j_call: TRBJ2-3
clone_size: -
v_call: TRBV5-1
cdr3_length: 16
d_call: TRBD2

cdr3_aa: CSARLPILNEQFF
cdr3_nt: TGCAGTGCTAGACTACCGATCCTCAATGAGCAGTTCTTC
j_call: TRBJ2-1
clone_size: many
v_call: TRBV20-1
cdr3_length: 13
d_call: -

cdr3_aa: CASSQARLAGGYEQFF
cdr3_nt: TGCGCCAGCAGCCAAGCTCGACTAGCGGGAGGTTATGAGCAGTTCTTC
j_call: TRBJ2-1
clone_size: -
v_call: TRBV4-1
cdr3_length: 16
d_call: TRBD2

cdr3_aa: CASSQDLRGGRGETQFF
cdr3_nt: TGTGCCAGCAGCCAAGATCTTCGCGGGGGGCGTGGAGAGACCCAGTTCTTC
j_call: TRBJ2-1
clone_size: once
v_call: TRBV4-2
cdr3_length: 17
d_call: TRBD2

cdr3_aa: CASSLQWQPQHF
cdr3_nt: TGTGCCAGCAGTTTACAGTGGCAGCCCCAGCATTTT
j_call: TRBJ1-5
clone_size: -
v_call: TRBV28
cdr3_length: 12
d_call: -

cdr3_aa: CASSLVLAGYGYTF
cdr3_nt: TGTGCCAGCAGCTTAGTTTTGGCGGGTTATGGCTACACCTTC
j_call: TRBJ1-2
clone_size: -
v_call: TRBV7-9
cdr3_length: 14
d_call: -

cdr3_aa: CASSLASSSSYEQYF
cdr3_nt: TGTGCCAGCAGTTTAGCTAGTTCGAGCTCCTACGAGCAGTACTTC
j_call: TRBJ2-7
clone_size: once
v_call: TRBV12-3/TRBV12-4
cdr3_length: 15
d_call: -

cdr3_aa: CASSPRLAGRDEQYF
cdr3_nt: TGTGCCAGCAGCCCTAGACTAGCGGGGAGGGATGAGCAGTACTTC
j_call: TRBJ2-7
clone_size: once
v_call: TRBV3-1
cdr3_length: 15
d_call: TRBD2

cdr3_aa: CSARDTGGNTDTQYF
cdr3_nt: TGCAGTGCTAGAGATACGGGAGGGAACACAGATACGCAGTATTTT
j_call: TRBJ2-3
clone_size: -
v_call: TRBV20-1
cdr3_length: 15
d_call: TRBD2

cdr3_aa: CSARDTASAMSSYEQYF
cdr3_nt: TGCAGTGCTAGAGATACGGCTAGCGCCATGAGCTCCTACGAGCAGTACTTC
j_call: TRBJ2-7
clone_size: -
v_call: TRBV20-1
cdr3_length: 17
d_call: -

cdr3_aa: CSASLQSTYEQYF
cdr3_nt: TGCAGTGCTAGTCTTCAGTCTACCTACGAGCAGTACTTC
j_call: TRBJ2-7
clone_size: -
v_call: TRBV20-1
cdr3_length: 13
d_call: -

cdr3_aa: CASSVRGTLYNEQFF
cdr3_nt: TGTGCCAGCAGCGTCCGTGGGACGCTTTACAATGAGCAGTTCTTC
j_call: TRBJ2-1
clone_size: many
v_call: TRBV9
cdr3_length: 15
d_call: -

cdr3_aa: CASSVAAERTSGFYEQFF
cdr3_nt: TGTGCCAGCAGCGTAGCAGCAGAGAGGACTAGCGGGTTCTATGAGCAGTTCTTC
j_call: TRBJ2-1
clone_size: few
v_call: TRBV9
cdr3_length: 18
d_call: TRBD2

cdr3_aa: CASSSQDEQFF
cdr3_nt: TGTGCCAGCAGTTCGCAAGATGAGCAGTTCTTC
j_call: TRBJ2-1
clone_size: -
v_call: TRBV6-6
cdr3_length: 11
d_call: -

cdr3_aa: CATSRRTGFTDTQYF
cdr3_nt: TGTGCCACCAGCAGGAGGACAGGATTCACAGATACGCAGTATTTT
j_call: TRBJ2-3
clone_size: -
v_call: TRBV15
cdr3_length: 15
d_call: TRBD1

cdr3_aa: CASSQDRGLNNSPLHF
cdr3_nt: TGCGCCAGCAGCCAAGATAGGGGGCTGAATAATTCACCCCTCCACTTT
j_call: TRBJ1-6
clone_size: -
v_call: TRBV4-1
cdr3_length: 16
d_call: TRBD1

cdr3_aa: CASSREPENEQFF
cdr3_nt: TGCGCCAGCAGTAGGGAACCCGAAAATGAGCAGTTCTTC
j_call: TRBJ2-1
clone_size: once
v_call: TRBV5-1
cdr3_length: 13
d_call: -

cdr3_aa: CASRLASGYEQYF
cdr3_nt: TGTGCCAGCAGACTCGCCTCTGGCTACGAGCAGTACTTC
j_call: TRBJ2-7
clone_size: -
v_call: TRBV12-3/TRBV12-4
cdr3_length: 13
d_call: -